The source of this T cell receptor (beta chain) is a study of glioma-infiltrating T cells after dendritic cell vaccination. None of the glioblastoma patients had an isocitrate dehydrogenase mutation. Assay used: immunoSEQ multiplex PCR; TCRdb lists only in-frame clones, some missing. The sample holds some 87,000 clones, over 65% seen once. V lost 1 base, J lost 6 bases, and 5 bases stayed unmatched. The CDR3 loop spans 14 amino acids. Germline CDR1 is SGHTA and CDR2 is FQGNSA. This specimen was blood, taken before dendritic cell vaccination. The receptor was isolated from a human donor with glioblastoma. V and J are TRBV7-2 and TRBJ2-7; 8 bases fit TRBD1. CDR3 residues: CASSLGQGRFEQYF. The DNA of the CDR3 is TGTGCCAGCAGCTTAGGACAGGGGAGGTTCGAGCAGTACTTC.